The entry that follows covers one T cell receptor (beta chain) sequence. The antigen is not known. V was clipped by 6 bases and J by 3 bases; unmatched bases: 10. The CDR3 contains 16 residues. A universal primer site came from template switching; cDNA carried unique molecular identifiers. TCRdb reanalysed the 5' RACE reads using MiXCR and keeps one entry per CDR3 protein. The sample yields about 530,000 distinct CDR3 sequences, more than 20% seen once. These data are taken from a study of identical twins. Whole-study findings and limits: A lower insertion count was a feature of abundant cord blood beta clonotypes, with no such feature in memory repertoires.

The sample was also linked to a second study, of yellow fever vaccine responses in identical twins.

The sequencing input was CD4+ T cells sorted from blood. The source of this sequence is a woman between 18 and 30 years old in good health. V usage is TRBV12-3 or TRBV12-4 and J usage is TRBJ2-1, with TRBD1 identical over 8 bases. The CDR3 region has the DNA TGTGCCAGCAGGTCCCAACAGGGGGAGTTCTACAATGAGCAGTTCTTC. This codes for CASRSQQGEFYNEQFF.